The text below deals with one T cell receptor (beta chain). The read ends 3 residues shy of where the CDR3 ends; the end is completed using the germline J gene. The data stem from a study of T cells in women clearing cervical HPV infection. In the study overall: Women with histologically confirmed HPV16-related CIN3 or worse, 2 with invasive cancer, served as cases.

The CDR3 consists of 15 residues. The V and J ends lost 3 bases and 7 bases, in that order; junction bases with no gene match: 9. Measured with immunoSEQ multiplex PCR; TCRdb has only the in-frame clones, and not every one. Its table lists under 45,000 clones. The TCR sequence derives from a woman aged 18 to 75 with a cervical HPV16 infection that either progressed to CIN3+ or cleared (not recorded which). The chain recombines TRBV12-3 or TRBV12-4 with TRBJ1-2; 9 nucleotides match TRBD1. Source material: blood buffy coat. The CDR3 region is CASSFGLGQGLGYTF. The CDR3 DNA, read in part, is TGTGCCAGCAGTTTTGGATTGGGACAGGGACTTGGC.